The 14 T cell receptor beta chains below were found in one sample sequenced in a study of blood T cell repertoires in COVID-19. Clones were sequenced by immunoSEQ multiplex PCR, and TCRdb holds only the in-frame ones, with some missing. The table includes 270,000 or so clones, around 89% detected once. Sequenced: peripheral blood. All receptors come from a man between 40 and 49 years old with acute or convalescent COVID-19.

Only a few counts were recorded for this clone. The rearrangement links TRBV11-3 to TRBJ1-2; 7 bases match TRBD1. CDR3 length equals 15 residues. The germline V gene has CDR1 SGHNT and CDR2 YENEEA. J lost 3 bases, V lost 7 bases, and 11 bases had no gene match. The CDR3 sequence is CASINPDRDDYGYTF. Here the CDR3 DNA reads TGTGCCAGCATCAACCCCGACAGGGATGACTATGGCTACACCTTC.

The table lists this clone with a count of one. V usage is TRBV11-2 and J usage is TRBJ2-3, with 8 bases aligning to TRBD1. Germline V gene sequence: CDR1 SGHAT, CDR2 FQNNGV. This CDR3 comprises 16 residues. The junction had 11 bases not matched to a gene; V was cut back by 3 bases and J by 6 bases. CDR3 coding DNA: TGTGCCAGCAGCTTCCCAACGACAGGGGCAAGGGATACGCAGTATTTT. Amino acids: CASSFPTTGARDTQYF.

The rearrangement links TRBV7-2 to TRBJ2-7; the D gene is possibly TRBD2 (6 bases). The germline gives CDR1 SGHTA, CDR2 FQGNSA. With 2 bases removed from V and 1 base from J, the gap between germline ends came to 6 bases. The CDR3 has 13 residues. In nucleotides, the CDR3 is TGTGCCAGCAGCTTACTAGCGTCCTACGAGCAGTACTTC. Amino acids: CASSLLASYEQYF. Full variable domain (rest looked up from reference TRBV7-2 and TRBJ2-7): GAGVSQSPSNKVTEKGKDVELRCDPISGHTALYWYRQSLGQGLEFLIYFQGNSAPDKSGLPSDRFSAERTGGSVSTLTIQRTQQEDSAVYLCASSLLASYEQYFGPGTRLTVT.

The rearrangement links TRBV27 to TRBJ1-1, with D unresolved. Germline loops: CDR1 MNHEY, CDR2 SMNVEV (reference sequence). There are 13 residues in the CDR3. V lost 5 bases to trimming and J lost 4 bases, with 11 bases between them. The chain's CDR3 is CASSIGSSTEAFF. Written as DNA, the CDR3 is TGTGCCAGCAGTATAGGGAGTAGCACTGAAGCTTTCTTT.

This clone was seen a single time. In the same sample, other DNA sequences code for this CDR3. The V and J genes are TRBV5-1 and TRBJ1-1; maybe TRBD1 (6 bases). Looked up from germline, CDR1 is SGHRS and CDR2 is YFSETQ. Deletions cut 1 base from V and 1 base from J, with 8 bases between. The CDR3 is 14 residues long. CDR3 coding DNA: TGCGCCAGCAGCTTGCTAGGGGGGAACACTGAAGCTTTCTTT. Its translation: CASSLLGGNTEAFF.

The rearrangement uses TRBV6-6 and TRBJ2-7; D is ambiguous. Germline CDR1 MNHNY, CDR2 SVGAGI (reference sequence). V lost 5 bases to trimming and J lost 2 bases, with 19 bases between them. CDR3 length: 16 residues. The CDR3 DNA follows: TGTGCCAGCAGTACCCGACGTACCCAACTAACCTACGAGCAGTACTTC. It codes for CASSTRRTQLTYEQYF.

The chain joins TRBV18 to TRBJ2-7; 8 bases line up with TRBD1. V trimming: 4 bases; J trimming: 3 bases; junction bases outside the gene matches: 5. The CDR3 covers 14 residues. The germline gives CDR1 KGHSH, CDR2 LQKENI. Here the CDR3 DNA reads TGTGCCAGCTCACAAGGACAGGGAAGCTACGAGCAGTACTTC. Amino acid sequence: CASSQGQGSYEQYF. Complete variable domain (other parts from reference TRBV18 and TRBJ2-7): NAGVMQNPRHLVRRRGQEARLRCSPMKGHSHVYWYRQLPEEGLKFMVYLQKENIIDESGMPKERFSAEFPKEGPSILRIQQVVRGDSAAYFCASSQGQGSYEQYFGPGTRLTVT.

This CDR3 is CASSMGRVSNQPQHF. CDR3 DNA: TGTGCCAGTAGTATGGGCAGGGTGAGTAATCAGCCCCAGCATTTT. V is TRBV19 and J is TRBJ1-5; TRBD1 is a possible D gene (5 bases). Germline values: CDR1 LNHDA, CDR2 SQIVND (reference sequence). V was shortened by 3 bases and J by 4 bases, with 13 bases between the two germline ends. The length of the CDR3 is 15 residues.

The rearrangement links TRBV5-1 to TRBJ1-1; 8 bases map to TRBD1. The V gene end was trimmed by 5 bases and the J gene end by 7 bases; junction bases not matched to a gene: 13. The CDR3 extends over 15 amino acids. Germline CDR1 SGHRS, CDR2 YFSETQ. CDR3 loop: CASSSAPGQEVEAFF. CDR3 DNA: TGCGCCAGCAGTTCGGCCCCGGGACAGGAAGTTGAAGCTTTCTTT.

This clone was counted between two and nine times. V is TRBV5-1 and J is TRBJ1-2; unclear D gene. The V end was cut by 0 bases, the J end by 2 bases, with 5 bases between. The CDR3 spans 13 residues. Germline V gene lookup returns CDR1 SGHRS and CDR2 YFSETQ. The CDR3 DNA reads TGCGCCAGCAGCTTGGAACGGAACTATGGCTACACCTTC. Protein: CASSLERNYGYTF.

In DNA, the CDR3 is TGTGCCAGCAGCTTGCCTCCTGGGACAGGGGTGAATGAGCAGTTCTTC. It is translated as CASSLPPGTGVNEQFF. The chain employs TRBV5-4 and TRBJ2-1; 10 bases agree with TRBD1. V shed 1 base, J shed 7 bases, and the junction held 8 bases outside the gene matches. There are 16 residues in the CDR3. Germline CDR1 reads SGHNT; CDR2 reads YYREEE (reference sequence).

In DNA form, the CDR3 reads TGTGCCAGCAGCCTACACTGGGACTCCCAGCCCTACGAGCAGTACTTC. Translated, it gives CASSLHWDSQPYEQYF. The gene calls are TRBV9 and TRBJ2-7, with D maybe TRBD2 (6 bases). V dropped 4 bases and J dropped 2 bases, with 19 bases sitting between them. CDR1 and CDR2 (germline): SGDLS, YYNGEE. This CDR3 is built from 16 residues.

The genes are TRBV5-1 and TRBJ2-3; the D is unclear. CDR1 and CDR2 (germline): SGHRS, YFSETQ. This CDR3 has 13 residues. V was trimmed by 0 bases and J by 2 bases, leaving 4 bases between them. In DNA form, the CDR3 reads TGCGCCAGCAGCTTGGGACTCACAGATACGCAGTATTTT. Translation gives CASSLGLTDTQYF.

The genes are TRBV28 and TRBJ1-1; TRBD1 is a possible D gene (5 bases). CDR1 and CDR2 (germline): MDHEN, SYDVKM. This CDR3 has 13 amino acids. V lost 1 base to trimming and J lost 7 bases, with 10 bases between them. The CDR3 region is CASSLYGGGEAFF. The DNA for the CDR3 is TGTGCCAGCAGTTTATACGGGGGAGGTGAAGCTTTCTTT. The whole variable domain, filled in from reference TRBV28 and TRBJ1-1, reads DVKVTQSSRYLVKRTGEKVFLECVQDMDHENMFWYRQDPGLGLRLIYFSYDVKMKEKGDIPEGYSVSREKKERFSLILESASTNQTSMYLCASSLYGGGEAFFGQGTRLTVV.